This T cell receptor (beta chain) was sequenced for a study of control samples from healthy donors and cancer patients. This clone was found once. Produced via immunoSEQ multiplex PCR; TCRdb's table is partial and in-frame only. The top ten hold approximately 21% of the sample, which has about 38,000 clones, around four fifths seen once. After removal of 6 bases from V and 4 bases from J, the junction contained 7 bases not matched to a gene. Germline V CDR1 and CDR2: SQVTM, ANQGSEA. The CDR3 extends over 13 amino acids. The clonotype originates from a woman aged 55 to 70 with lung cancer. Sequenced: PBMCs. J is TRBJ1-2 and V is TRBV29-1; 8 bases are a match to TRBD1. For the CDR3, the DNA is TGCAGCGTCCTGACAGGGGTTAGCTATGGCTACACCTTC. Protein: CSVLTGVSYGYTF.